The 20 T cell receptor beta chains reported below all come from one sample, sequenced in a study of T cell responses to AZD1222 COVID-19 vaccine (dated by TCRdb to about 2021). According to the study, the label for this sample's time point signals: about 28 days (+/-7) after the second vaccine dose. The library was generated by the immunoSEQ multiplex PCR assay. TCRdb took over this immuneACCESS table, retaining in-frame rearrangements with V and J assigned. Such tables are incomplete; in checked studies, under half of the missing clones stem from an unresolved V gene, and the remainder is unexplained. The sample has 90,000 to 110,000 clones on record, approximately 92% of them singletons. Roughly two fifths of the sample belongs to the ten largest clones. This material consisted of peripheral blood, taken 28 days after the second AZD1222 dose. The receptors come from an adult who received the AZD1222 COVID-19 vaccine.

V usage is TRBV9 and J usage is TRBJ1-1, with 9 bases identical to TRBD1. The CDR3 is made up of 16 amino acids. Per the germline V gene, CDR1 is SGDLS and CDR2 is YYNGEE. V lost 0 bases and J lost 1; bases outside the gene matches: 4. Here the CDR3 DNA reads TGTGCCAGCAGCGTAGGGGGGACAGGGAGGAACACTGAAGCTTTCTTT. As protein: CASSVGGTGRNTEAFF.

The chain is built from TRBV19 and TRBJ2-5; TRBD2 aligns across 14 bases. Trimming cost V 2 bases and J 5 bases; bases outside gene matches: 7. CDR1 LNHDA and CDR2 SQIVND come from the germline V gene (reference sequence). The CDR3 is made up of 17 amino acids. The CDR3 region has the DNA TGTGCCAGTAGTATAATTACCGGGACTAGCGGGAGCGAGACCCAGTACTTC. This codes for CASSIITGTSGSETQYF.

Here the CDR3 reads CASSLEGVNYGYTF. CDR3 in DNA: TGTGCCAGCAGCCTAGAGGGTGTCAACTATGGCTACACCTTC. V gene TRBV3-1 (or the pseudogene TRBV3-2) combines with J gene TRBJ1-2; no clear D. Per the germline V gene, CDR1 is LGHDT and CDR2 is YNNKEL (reference sequence). Trimming cost V 4 bases and J 2 bases, with 11 bases left between them. The CDR3 covers 14 residues.

This clone was counted a single time. The chain combines TRBV5-3 with TRBJ2-7, with D perhaps given as TRBD1 or TRBD2 (5 bases each). TRBV5-3 is filed as an ORF, its function uncertain. Trimming took 0 bases from V and 5 from J, leaving 18 bases between them. This CDR3 comprises 16 residues. In DNA form, the CDR3 reads TGTGCCAGAAGCTTGGACTGGGACCCGCTTGTCGACGAGCAGTACTTC. Translation gives CARSLDWDPLVDEQYF.

The chain is built from TRBV13 and TRBJ2-7, with 9 bases matching TRBD2. Germline lookup yields CDR1 PRHDT and CDR2 FYEKMQ (reference sequence). V lost 3 bases to trimming and J lost 0 bases; unmatched junction nucleotides: 12. CDR3 length equals 18 residues. The CDR3 DNA sequence: TGTGCCAGCAGCTTCAGGGGGGCGGGAGGGCTTTCCTCCTACGAGCAGTACTTC. Amino acid sequence: CASSFRGAGGLSSYEQYF.

The chain carries TRBV2 and TRBJ1-5; D unresolved. The CDR3 runs to 14 residues. The germline V gene has CDR1 SNHLY and CDR2 FYNNEI. Trimming took off 3 bases at V and 2 bases at J, with 8 bases between the two ends. The CDR3 DNA sequence: TGTGCCAGCAGTGACATCATAGGCAATCAGCCCCAGCATTTT. Its translation: CASSDIIGNQPQHF.

The chain carries TRBV20-1 and TRBJ1-1, with D hard to call. The CDR3 contains 10 residues. V was pared by 6 bases and J by 6 bases, with 8 bases between. In germline, CDR1 is DFQATT, CDR2 SNEGSKA (reference sequence). The CDR3 is CSARQSEAFF. In nucleotides, the CDR3 is TGCAGTGCGAGACAATCTGAAGCTTTCTTT.

The chain links TRBV15 to TRBJ2-2; 8 bases align to TRBD1. Germline CDR1 reads LNHNV; CDR2 reads YYDKDF (reference sequence). Trimming at V came to 3 bases and at J to 6 bases, leaving 6 bases not matched to a gene. CDR3 length equals 15 residues. The CDR3: CATSRVADRAGELFF. The CDR3 DNA reads TGTGCCACCAGCAGGGTCGCGGACAGGGCCGGGGAGCTGTTTTTT.

The chain uses TRBV11-3 and TRBJ2-3; TRBD2 is a possible D gene (5 bases). Trimming removed 2 bases from V and 3 bases from J, with 15 bases in between. The V gene's germline CDR1 is SGHNT and CDR2 YENEEA. This CDR3 spans 16 amino acids. Here the CDR3 reads CASSLRSGSGTDTQYF. DNA for the CDR3: TGTGCCAGCAGCTTAAGGTCAGGCTCGGGGACAGATACGCAGTATTTT.

The V and J genes are TRBV27 and TRBJ2-7, with D possibly matching TRBD1 (5 bases). V dropped 2 bases and J dropped 6 bases, with 8 bases sitting between them. Germline assignment: CDR1 MNHEY and CDR2 SMNVEV (reference sequence). The CDR3 runs to 12 residues. CDR3 DNA: TGTGCCAGCAGTTTAGTAAGGGGCGAGCAGTACTTC. Encoded protein: CASSLVRGEQYF.

The chain links TRBV28 to TRBJ2-7; 9 bases agree with TRBD2. This CDR3 has 17 amino acids. The germline V gene encodes CDR1 MDHEN and CDR2 SYDVKM. V shed 4 bases and J 5 bases; nucleotides not matched to a gene: 15. CDR3 amino acids: CASSSPPGSSGSHEQYF. CDR3 DNA sequence: TGTGCCAGCAGTTCCCCCCCCGGTAGTAGCGGGAGTCACGAGCAGTACTTC.

J is TRBJ1-1 and V is TRBV30; 7 bases match TRBD1. Germline values: CDR1 GTSNPN, CDR2 SVGIG (reference sequence). Trimming removed 3 bases from V and 6 bases from J; junction bases left unmatched: 7. The CDR3 is made up of 13 amino acids. The CDR3 bases are TGTGCCTGGAGCGCAAACAGGGGCGCTGAAGCTTTCTTT. It encodes CAWSANRGAEAFF.

The sample holds one count of this clone. The rearrangement uses TRBV9 and TRBJ2-7; no definite D call. Germline V CDR1 and CDR2: SGDLS, YYNGEE. The CDR3 loop spans 14 amino acids. V was clipped by 0 bases and J by 2 bases, with 9 bases between them. The DNA for the CDR3 is TGTGCCAGCAGCGTAGGGCAGACCACCTACGAGCAGTACTTC. This codes for CASSVGQTTYEQYF.

The CDR3 spells CASSPDRYPEAFF. CDR3 bases: TGTGCCAGCTCCCCCGACAGGTACCCTGAAGCTTTCTTT. This sequence joins TRBV18 and TRBJ1-1; tentatively, D is TRBD1 (6 bases). CDR1 KGHSH and CDR2 LQKENI come from the germline V gene. The V end was cut by 6 bases, the J end by 6 bases, with 14 bases between. This CDR3 has 13 residues.

The CDR3 nucleotides are TGTGCCAGCAAAGCGGGAGGTACCTACAATGAGCAGTTCTTC. As protein: CASKAGGTYNEQFF. V usage is TRBV11-2 and J usage is TRBJ2-1, with 9 bases identical to TRBD2. This CDR3 has 14 amino acids. The germline V gene has CDR1 SGHAT and CDR2 FQNNGV. J was trimmed by 2 bases and V by 7 bases; bases with no gene match: 3.

This chain joins TRBV6-6 and TRBJ2-3, with unresolved D. The V and J ends lost 6 bases and 2 bases respectively, with 15 bases between them. The CDR3 length is 15 residues. In germline, CDR1 is MNHNY, CDR2 SVGAGI (reference sequence). In nucleotides, the CDR3 is TGTGCCAGCAGGGCTTTAAGCCTTAACACAGATACGCAGTATTTT. As protein: CASRALSLNTDTQYF.

This rearrangement joins TRBV2 to TRBJ2-5; 7 positions agree with TRBD1. This CDR3 is 12 amino acids long. Germline V CDR1 and CDR2: SNHLY, FYNNEI. Trimming took 7 bases from V and 2 from J; bases not matched to a gene: 1. The CDR3 reads CASMDRQETQYF. CDR3 DNA sequence: TGTGCCAGCATGGACAGGCAAGAGACCCAGTACTTC. The entire variable domain, with the rest obtained from reference TRBV2 and TRBJ2-5, is as follows: EPEVTQTPSHQVTQMGQEVILRCVPISNHLYFYWYRQILGQKVEFLVSFYNNEISEKSEIFDDQFSVERPDGSNFTLKIRSTKLEDSAMYFCASMDRQETQYFGPGTRLLVL.

This CDR3 is CASSLGPVAGGEQYF. CDR3 sequence (DNA): TGCGCCAGCAGCTTGGGGCCGGTAGCGGGAGGCGAGCAGTACTTC. This sequence joins TRBV5-1 and TRBJ2-7, with 10 nucleotides matching TRBD2. V dropped 0 bases and J dropped 6; count of bases not matched to a gene: 6. The V gene's germline CDR1 is SGHRS and CDR2 YFSETQ. The CDR3 extends over 15 amino acids.

The rearrangement links TRBV6-2 or TRBV6-3 to TRBJ1-2; tentatively, D is TRBD1 (6 bases). The CDR3 loop spans 13 amino acids. Germline CDR1 MNHEY, CDR2 SVGEGT. V was clipped by 3 bases and J by 7 bases, with 12 bases between them. This CDR3 reads CASSYWAGAGYTF. The CDR3 DNA is TGTGCCAGCAGTTATTGGGCAGGGGCTGGCTACACCTTC.

V gene TRBV7-2 combines with J gene TRBJ2-7; D might be TRBD1 or TRBD2, each matching 5 bases. Trimming cost V 6 bases and J 4 bases, with 19 bases left between them. Germline V lookup: CDR1 SGHTA, CDR2 FQGNSA. The CDR3 has 15 residues. The DNA for the CDR3 is TGTGCCAGCAGTTCCCCGGGGCCTAGGGCGTACGAGCAGTACTTC. Protein sequence: CASSSPGPRAYEQYF.